This passage covers 27 T cell receptor beta chains from one sample sequenced in a study of beta chain features in type 1 diabetes. Study-wide findings and caveats: Type 1 diabetes patients showed a moderate but significant shortening of TCRB CDR3s in all four CD4+ subsets.

Since all of the isolated RNA was reverse transcribed, expressed TCRB transcripts were what got sequenced. Clones were sequenced by immunoSEQ multiplex PCR, and TCRdb holds only the in-frame ones, with some missing. The sample carries 150,000 to 200,000 clones, more than 60% recorded once. For these TCRs, the target antigens are not known. Material: naive CD4+ T cells from blood. The receptors were gathered from a man younger than 45 with type 1 diabetes.

CDR3 sequence (DNA): TGCGCCAGCAGCTTGACCGGGACCCGAGGTCAGCCCCAGCATTTT. It is translated as CASSLTGTRGQPQHF. The gene calls are TRBV5-1 and TRBJ1-5; TRBD1 is a possible D gene (5 bases). There are 15 residues in the CDR3. Trimming shortened V by 1 base and J by 6 bases, and 14 bases separated the two germline ends. Germline lookup yields CDR1 SGHRS and CDR2 YFSETQ.

This chain connects TRBV29-1 to TRBJ2-5; no definite D call. The germline gives CDR1 SQVTM, CDR2 ANQGSEA. The V and J ends lost 6 bases and 8 bases respectively, with 7 bases between them. The CDR3 consists of 9 residues. The CDR3 region has the DNA TGCAGCGTGGGCCCCACCCAGTACTTC. Translating it yields CSVGPTQYF.

This sequence joins TRBV28 and TRBJ2-7; 8 bases align to TRBD2. Trimming at V came to 6 bases and at J to 3 bases, leaving 10 bases not matched to a gene. This CDR3 spans 15 amino acids. Germline V CDR1 and CDR2: MDHEN, SYDVKM. The CDR3: CASSPTREGSYEQYF. The DNA for the CDR3 is TGTGCCAGCAGCCCCACTCGGGAGGGGAGCTACGAGCAGTACTTC.

This chain uses TRBV30 with TRBJ1-2; 8 bases align to TRBD1. The CDR3 runs to 12 residues. Germline CDR1 and CDR2: GTSNPN and SVGIG (reference sequence). The junction had 2 bases not matched to a gene; V was cut back by 5 bases and J by 3 bases. For the CDR3, the DNA is TGTGCCTGGGAGGACAGGGACTATGGCTACACCTTC. Translated, it gives CAWEDRDYGYTF.

This clone was recorded a few times. Other DNA sequences in the same sample also yield this CDR3. The chain has TRBV20-1 and TRBJ2-1; D uncertain. V dropped 3 bases and J dropped 3 bases, with 3 bases sitting between them. CDR1 is DFQATT and CDR2 is SNEGSKA in the germline V gene (reference sequence). CDR3 length: 11 amino acids. The chain's CDR3 is CSARLYNEQFF. CDR3 in DNA: TGCAGTGCTAGGCTCTACAATGAGCAGTTCTTC.

This clone has just a few counts. V usage is TRBV9 and J usage is TRBJ1-3; no firm D call. The germline CDR1 and CDR2 sequences are SGDLS and YYNGEE. V was shortened by 4 bases and J by 0 bases, with 11 bases between the two germline ends. The CDR3 extends over 15 amino acids. CDR3 sequence (DNA): TGTGCCAGCAGCACCGCAGGCATCTCTGGAAACACCATATATTTT. Its translation is CASSTAGISGNTIYF.

The J gene is TRBJ2-3, the V gene TRBV27; D unresolved. This CDR3 contains 14 residues. Germline assignment: CDR1 MNHEY and CDR2 SMNVEV (reference sequence). V was trimmed by 2 bases and J by 3 bases, leaving 9 bases between them. This CDR3 is CASSLTRTTDTQYF. The DNA of the CDR3 is TGTGCCAGCAGTTTAACCCGTACGACAGATACGCAGTATTTT.

This clone was seen a handful of times. V usage is TRBV18 and J usage is TRBJ1-4; TRBD1 might be the D (6 bases). The CDR3 is made up of 17 amino acids. The ends were cut back, 4 bases at V and 6 bases at J, with 21 bases in the middle. Germline CDR1 KGHSH, CDR2 LQKENI. The CDR3 reads CASSRQAYPTADEKLFF. The CDR3 coding sequence is TGTGCCAGCTCACGACAGGCCTACCCTACGGCGGATGAAAAACTGTTTTTT. The full variable domain, in which reference TRBV18 and TRBJ1-4 provide the parts outside the CDR3, is NAGVMQNPRHLVRRRGQEARLRCSPMKGHSHVYWYRQLPEEGLKFMVYLQKENIIDESGMPKERFSAEFPKEGPSILRIQQVVRGDSAAYFCASSRQAYPTADEKLFFGSGTQLSVL.

The rearrangement uses TRBV4-3 and TRBJ2-1; 10 bases are a match to TRBD2. Germline CDR1 reads LGHNA; CDR2 reads YSLEER. J was trimmed by 4 bases and V by 1 base; bases with no gene match: 4. The length of the CDR3 is 16 residues. CDR3: CASSQALTSGYNEQFF. The DNA for the CDR3 is TGCGCCAGCAGCCAAGCGCTGACTAGCGGGTACAATGAGCAGTTCTTC.

The J gene is TRBJ2-7, the V gene TRBV29-1, with no clear D. Germline loops: CDR1 SQVTM, CDR2 ANQGSEA. This CDR3 has 13 residues. Trimming left V 5 bases short and J 0 bases short, with 11 bases between. CDR3 region: CSVRDPSSYEQYF. The CDR3, as DNA: TGCAGCGTTCGAGACCCGAGCTCCTACGAGCAGTACTTC.

The gene calls are TRBV10-2 and TRBJ1-1; a weak D match, TRBD1 (5 bases). Germline V gene sequence: CDR1 WSHSY, CDR2 SAAADI. The CDR3 covers 13 residues. Trimming stripped 8 bases from V and 3 bases from J, with 13 bases between. The CDR3 DNA sequence: TGCGCCAGCCCGGGGGGAGTCGACACTGAAGCTTTCTTT. It encodes CASPGGVDTEAFF.

This clone was seen only once. The chain links TRBV19 to TRBJ2-1, with 7 bases aligning to TRBD1. The CDR3 contains 13 residues. With 5 bases clipped from V and 7 bases from J, the junction kept 5 bases outside the gene matches. Germline lookup yields CDR1 LNHDA and CDR2 SQIVND (reference sequence). CDR3 nucleotide sequence: TGTGCCAGTAGTGGCAGGGGGTCAAATGAGCAGTTCTTC. This codes for CASSGRGSNEQFF.

V is TRBV2 and J is TRBJ1-1, with no clear D. Trimming shortened V by 9 bases and J by 1 base, and 9 bases separated the two germline ends. The CDR3 is 12 residues long. Germline lookup yields CDR1 SNHLY and CDR2 FYNNEI. The CDR3 loop reads CARQLKNTEAFF. The DNA of the CDR3 is TGTGCCAGACAGCTGAAGAACACTGAAGCTTTCTTT.

As regards this clone: Other DNA sequences of this sample code for an identical CDR3. V and J are TRBV29-1 and TRBJ2-7; 9 positions match TRBD2. Germline CDR1 is SQVTM and CDR2 is ANQGSEA. After removal of 1 base from V and 5 bases from J, the junction contained 3 bases not matched to a gene. The CDR3 contains 13 residues. The CDR3 loop is CSVEGGLADEQYF. The CDR3 nucleotides are TGCAGCGTTGAAGGGGGACTAGCAGACGAGCAGTACTTC.

This rearrangement joins TRBV9 to TRBJ1-1; 8 nucleotides line up with TRBD1. The ends lost 6 bases at V and 6 bases at J; junction bases unmatched: 7. The CDR3 is 13 residues long. Germline values: CDR1 SGDLS, CDR2 YYNGEE. For the CDR3, the DNA is TGTGCCAGCACCAAAGACAGGGGATCTGAAGCTTTCTTT. It specifies CASTKDRGSEAFF.

The rearrangement links TRBV4-3 to TRBJ2-1; D might be TRBD1 (6 bases). The CDR3 runs to 16 residues. Germline V gives CDR1 LGHNA, CDR2 YSLEER. V lost 0 bases and J lost 1, with 10 bases in between. CDR3 in DNA: TGCGCCAGCAGCCAAGATTGGGACATATCCTACAATGAGCAGTTCTTC. This translates into CASSQDWDISYNEQFF.

This chain uses TRBV7-9 with TRBJ1-5; no definite D call. Germline values: CDR1 SEHNR, CDR2 FQNEAQ (reference sequence). The CDR3 runs to 16 residues. Trimming pared 0 bases from V and 4 bases from J, leaving 13 bases between. CDR3 nucleotides: TGTGCCAGCAGCTTAGCGGGCGGCATAGCAAATCAGCCCCAGCATTTT. Translated, it gives CASSLAGGIANQPQHF.

The chain carries TRBV29-1 and TRBJ1-1; no clear D gene. The CDR3 runs to 13 residues. The V gene lost 4 bases and the J gene lost 0 bases, with 9 bases spanning the gap. Germline CDR1 reads SQVTM; CDR2 reads ANQGSEA. The CDR3 DNA is TGCAGCGTTGGAATTAGGTTGAACACTGAAGCTTTCTTT. It encodes CSVGIRLNTEAFF.

The chain has TRBV30 and TRBJ2-3, with D uncertain. Germline V CDR1 and CDR2: GTSNPN, SVGIG (reference sequence). V was clipped by 0 bases and J by 6 bases, with 7 bases between them. This CDR3 contains 12 residues. The CDR3 DNA reads TGTGCCTGGAGTGTAGTTGGGGATACGCAGTATTTT. Protein sequence: CAWSVVGDTQYF.

This clone was picked up a small number of times. The gene calls are TRBV4-1 and TRBJ2-3; the D gene could be TRBD1 or TRBD2 (5 bases each). Germline lookup yields CDR1 MGHRA and CDR2 YSYEKL. V lost 3 bases and J lost 2, with 9 bases in between. The CDR3 contains 14 residues. The CDR3 region is CASSQGVHTDTQYF. The CDR3 nucleotides are TGCGCCAGCAGCCAGGGGGTTCACACAGATACGCAGTATTTT.

The chain uses TRBV4-1 and TRBJ2-5; D uncertain. CDR3 length: 15 amino acids. The ends were cut back, 0 bases at V and 3 bases at J, with 11 bases in the middle. Germline CDR1 and CDR2: MGHRA and YSYEKL. CDR3 protein: CASSQDGGRKETQYF. CDR3 in DNA: TGCGCCAGCAGCCAAGATGGCGGCAGAAAAGAGACCCAGTACTTC.

This chain joins TRBV5-8 and TRBJ1-1; no firm D call. Trimming shortened V by 2 bases and J by 0 bases, and 5 bases separated the two germline ends. Germline-derived CDR1 and CDR2 are SGHTS and YDEGEE. CDR3 length: 13 residues. The CDR3 sequence: CASSFGLNTEAFF. CDR3 in DNA: TGTGCCAGCAGCTTTGGTTTGAACACTGAAGCTTTCTTT.

The chain combines TRBV9 with TRBJ1-4; D gene uncertain. V was shortened by 0 bases and J by 8 bases, with 14 bases between the two germline ends. Germline V CDR1 and CDR2: SGDLS, YYNGEE. CDR3 size: 15 residues. The CDR3 region is CASSVDSGGREKLFF. The CDR3 nucleotides are TGTGCCAGCAGCGTAGACTCGGGCGGCCGAGAAAAACTGTTTTTT.

About this clone itself: One end of the junction fails to match germline, which may point to a read error. The chain links TRBV30 to TRBJ1-1; tentatively, D is TRBD1 (6 bases). Germline CDR1 GTSNPN, CDR2 SVGIG (reference sequence). The CDR3 covers 13 residues. The CDR3 nucleotides read TGTGCCCGGAGAAAACAGGGGAACACTGAAGCTTTCTTT. Its protein product is CARRKQGNTEAFF.

The chain employs TRBV12-5 and TRBJ2-3, with a tentative D call TRBD1 (5 bases). The CDR3 runs 15 residues. From germline, CDR1 is LGHNT and CDR2 FRNRAP. V lost 5 bases and J lost 2, with 14 bases in between. CDR3 loop: CASGAPTGDTDTQYF. As DNA, the CDR3 is TGTGCTAGTGGTGCCCCTACAGGAGACACAGATACGCAGTATTTT.

Of note for this clone: At one end the junction does not follow the germline gene, possibly because of a read error. The V and J genes are TRBV7-7 and TRBJ2-3, with a weak D call TRBD2 (6 bases). This CDR3 region has 16 residues. The germline V gene encodes CDR1 SSHAT and CDR2 FNYEAQ (reference sequence). CDR3 loop: CASSLALAGKGDTQYF. DNA for the CDR3: TGTGCTAGCAGCTTAGCGCTGGCGGGGAAGGGAGATACGCAGTATTTT. Full variable domain (remainder filled in from reference TRBV7-7 and TRBJ2-3): GAGVSQSPRYKVTKRGQDVTLRCDPISSHATLYWYQQALGQGPEFLTYFNYEAQPDKSGLPSDRFSAERPEGSISTLTIQRTEQRDSAMYRCASSLALAGKGDTQYFGPGTRLTVL.

This clone was counted between two and nine times. The chain employs TRBV30 and TRBJ1-2; D ambiguous. The CDR3 is 12 residues long. With 4 bases removed from V and 4 bases from J, the gap between germline ends came to 10 bases. Germline loops: CDR1 GTSNPN, CDR2 SVGIG (reference sequence). CDR3 in DNA: TGTGCCTGGACTTCGGGGTTCTATGGCTACACCTTC. Translated, it gives CAWTSGFYGYTF.